The 16 T cell receptor beta chains reported below all come from one sample, sequenced in a study of identical twins. A single record per CDR3 protein comes from TCRdb applying MiXCR to the 5' RACE reads. The table has 550,000 to 700,000 distinct CDR3 sequences, 9.6% seen once. The same specimen was also included in a second study, on yellow fever vaccine responses in identical twins.

Sequenced sample: PBMCs. All receptors derive from a woman younger than 30 in good health.

At least ten counts were recorded for this clonotype. The chain couples TRBV20-1 to TRBJ1-1; D unresolved. V lost 5 bases and J lost 4, with 11 bases in between. The length of the CDR3 is 12 residues. Per the germline V gene, CDR1 is DFQATT and CDR2 is SNEGSKA (reference sequence). CDR3 loop: CSAVSVSTEAFF. DNA for the CDR3: TGCAGTGCTGTATCAGTTAGCACTGAAGCTTTCTTT.

This clonotype occurred a few times. The rearrangement joins TRBV5-1 to TRBJ2-7, with 10 bases matching TRBD2. CDR3 size: 15 residues. CDR1 and CDR2 from the germline V gene are SGHRS and YFSETQ. Trimming removed 3 bases from V and 3 bases from J; junction bases left unmatched: 6. The chain's CDR3 is CASSSASGGLYEQYF. Here the CDR3 DNA reads TGCGCCAGCAGCTCCGCTAGCGGGGGCCTCTACGAGCAGTACTTC.

This clonotype was recorded a few times. The gene calls are TRBV4-3 and TRBJ2-2; TRBD2 is a possible D gene (6 bases). The CDR3 runs to 15 residues. Germline V gene lookup returns CDR1 LGHNA and CDR2 YSLEER. V lost 3 bases to trimming and J lost 2 bases, with 10 bases between them. CDR3 region: CASSQQAGNTGELFF. In DNA, the CDR3 is TGCGCCAGCAGCCAGCAGGCGGGAAACACCGGGGAGCTGTTTTTT.

This clonotype showed up just a few times. V is TRBV5-4 and J is TRBJ1-2; D possibly corresponds to TRBD1 (6 bases). Trimming cost V 5 bases and J 8 bases, with 13 bases left between them. The CDR3 is 12 residues long. Germline CDR1 reads SGHNT; CDR2 reads YYREEE (reference sequence). The CDR3 coding sequence is TGTGCCAGCAGTGATACAGGGTACGGCTACACCTTC. Its protein is CASSDTGYGYTF. The full variable domain, its missing parts supplied by reference TRBV5-4 and TRBJ1-2, is ETGVTQSPTHLIKTRGQQVTLRCSSQSGHNTVSWYQQALGQGPQFIFQYYREEENGRGNFPPRFSGLQFPNYSSELNVNALELDDSALYLCASSDTGYGYTFGSGTRLTVV.

This chain links TRBV6-2 or TRBV6-3 with TRBJ2-5, with TRBD2 identical over 9 bases. Looked up from germline, CDR1 is MNHEY and CDR2 is SVGEGT. V gave up 1 base and J gave up 5 bases; unmatched junction bases: 5. The CDR3 covers 15 residues. The CDR3 bases are TGTGCCAGCAGTTACTTGCGGGAGGGCCTGGAGACCCAGTACTTC. Residues: CASSYLREGLETQYF.

The chain recombines TRBV29-1 with TRBJ2-7; D is unresolved. The germline V gene encodes CDR1 SQVTM and CDR2 ANQGSEA. The CDR3 covers 14 residues. Trimming took 1 base from V and 0 from J, leaving 10 bases between them. DNA of the CDR3: TGCAGCGTTGAAGGCCCCAGCCTCTCCTACGAGCAGTACTTC. It codes for CSVEGPSLSYEQYF.

The chain links TRBV27 to TRBJ2-7, with D perhaps matching TRBD1 or TRBD2 (5 bases each). The CDR3 spans 14 residues. Germline CDR1 and CDR2: MNHEY and SMNVEV (reference sequence). Trimming took off 4 bases at V and 6 bases at J, with 16 bases between the two ends. This chain's CDR3 is CASSSVSGTTEQYF. The CDR3 bases are TGTGCCAGCAGTTCAGTCTCCGGGACGACCGAGCAGTACTTC.

This clonotype was observed a few times. The chain uses TRBV7-2 and TRBJ2-6; D is possibly TRBD2 (5 bases). V gave up 5 bases and J gave up 10 bases, with 6 bases separating them. Germline CDR1 reads SGHTA; CDR2 reads FQGNSA. The CDR3 runs to 11 residues. CDR3 in amino acids: CASSTGNVLTF. DNA of the CDR3: TGTGCCAGCAGCACGGGGAACGTCCTGACTTTC.

This clonotype was seen many times. The gene calls are TRBV5-1 and TRBJ2-2; D is possibly TRBD1 (6 bases). Trimming cost V 4 bases and J 0 bases, with 10 bases left between them. Germline CDR1 reads SGHRS; CDR2 reads YFSETQ. This CDR3 region has 15 residues. In DNA, the CDR3 is TGCGCCAGCAGCCTGGACAGACCGAACACCGGGGAGCTGTTTTTT. Amino acid sequence: CASSLDRPNTGELFF. The full variable domain, completed using reference TRBV5-1 and TRBJ2-2, is KAGVTQTPRYLIKTRGQQVTLSCSPISGHRSVSWYQQTPGQGLQFLFEYFSETQRNKGNFPGRFSGRQFSNSRSEMNVSTLELGDSALYLCASSLDRPNTGELFFGEGSRLTVL.

V gene TRBV29-1 combines with J gene TRBJ2-7; a weak D match, TRBD1 (6 bases). CDR3 length equals 12 residues. V was clipped by 7 bases and J by 4 bases, with 14 bases between them. Germline V CDR1 and CDR2: SQVTM, ANQGSEA. The CDR3: CSAQKGEYEQYF. The CDR3 DNA reads TGCAGCGCCCAAAAGGGGGAATACGAGCAGTACTTC.

About this clonotype: A junction end diverges from the germline sequence, so it may reflect a read error. J is TRBJ2-1 and V is TRBV27, with D unclear. Looked up from germline, CDR1 is MNHEY and CDR2 is SMNVEV (reference sequence). This CDR3 contains 13 residues. DNA of the CDR3: TGTGCCAGCAGTTCCATCCCCTTCCGCGCCGGAGTCTTC. Its translation is CASSSIPFRAGVF.

The chain is built from TRBV20-1 and TRBJ1-5, with D perhaps TRBD1 (6 bases). Deletions cut 0 bases from V and 3 bases from J, with 12 bases between. Germline V gene sequence: CDR1 DFQATT, CDR2 SNEGSKA (reference sequence). This CDR3 has 15 amino acids. CDR3 sequence (DNA): TGCAGTGCTAGAGACCTGGGGGCTTACAATCAGCCCCAGCATTTT. Protein: CSARDLGAYNQPQHF.

This chain uses TRBV7-6 with TRBJ2-5; D is undetermined. V was shortened by 5 bases and J by 5 bases, with 15 bases between the two germline ends. This CDR3 comprises 14 residues. Germline V gene lookup returns CDR1 SGHVS and CDR2 FNYEAQ. For the CDR3, the DNA is TGTGCCAGCAGCCCCTCAGCCTTCCGGGAGACCCAGTACTTC. As protein: CASSPSAFRETQYF.

This rearrangement joins TRBV30 to TRBJ2-7, with D unclear. CDR3 size: 12 residues. Trimming shortened V by 1 base and J by 4 bases, and 8 bases separated the two germline ends. CDR1 GTSNPN and CDR2 SVGIG come from the germline V gene (reference sequence). Here the CDR3 reads CAWSGILYEQYF. DNA of the CDR3: TGTGCCTGGAGTGGTATTCTATACGAGCAGTACTTC.

This clonotype was seen only a few times. The rearrangement joins TRBV12-3 or TRBV12-4 to TRBJ2-4; TRBD2 aligns across 9 bases. V trimming: 4 bases; J trimming: 3 bases; junction bases outside the gene matches: 7. CDR3 size: 16 residues. CDR3 nucleotides: TGTGCCAGCAGTTCCGGACTAGCGAGTAACAAAAACATTCAGTACTTC. It codes for CASSSGLASNKNIQYF.

This clonotype has at least ten counts. J is TRBJ1-2 and V is TRBV10-3, with D unresolved. Germline V lookup: CDR1 ENHRY, CDR2 SYGVKD. The CDR3 covers 12 residues. V was cut by 8 bases and J by 1 base, with 8 bases left in between. In DNA form, the CDR3 reads TGTGCCATCGGGATGGGTAACTATGGCTACACCTTC. This translates into CAIGMGNYGYTF.